This T cell receptor beta chain appears in the sequencing data of a study of T cell responses to AZD1222 COVID-19 vaccine. Whole-study findings and limits: Two doses of AZD1222 preceded a rise in Spike-specific TCR breadth and depth.

About this clone itself: Its antigen is not known.

Only in-frame clones appear in the TCRdb table, and some are missing; sequencing was by immunoSEQ multiplex PCR. The data hold approximately 190,000 clones, with almost 95% observed a single time. The CDR3 runs 15 residues. Trimming pared 3 bases from V and 2 bases from J, leaving 13 bases between. Germline assignment: CDR1 MGHRA and CDR2 YSYEKL. Source: peripheral blood, taken on day 0 of AZD1222 vaccination. The source is an adult in good health. The chain combines TRBV4-1 with TRBJ1-2; D possibly corresponds to TRBD1 (5 bases). This CDR3 is CASSQEGRMNYGYTF. CDR3 nucleotide sequence: TGCGCCAGCAGCCAGGAGGGGCGGATGAACTATGGCTACACCTTC.